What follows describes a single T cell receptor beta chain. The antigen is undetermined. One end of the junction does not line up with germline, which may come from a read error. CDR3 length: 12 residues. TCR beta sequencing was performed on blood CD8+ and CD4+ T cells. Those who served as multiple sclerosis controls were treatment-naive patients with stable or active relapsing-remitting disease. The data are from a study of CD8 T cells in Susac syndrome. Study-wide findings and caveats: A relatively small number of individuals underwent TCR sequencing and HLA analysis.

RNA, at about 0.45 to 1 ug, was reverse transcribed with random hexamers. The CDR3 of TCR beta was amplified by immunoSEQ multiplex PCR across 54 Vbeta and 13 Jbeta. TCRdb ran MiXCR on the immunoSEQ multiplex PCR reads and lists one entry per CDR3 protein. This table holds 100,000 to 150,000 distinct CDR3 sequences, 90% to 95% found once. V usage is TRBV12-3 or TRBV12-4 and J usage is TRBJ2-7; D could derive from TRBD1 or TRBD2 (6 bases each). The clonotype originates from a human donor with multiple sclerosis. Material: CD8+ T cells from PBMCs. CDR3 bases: TGTGCCTGCAGTCCAAGGGGGGCGCGGCAGTACTTC. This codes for CACSPRGARQYF.